Each of the 17 T cell receptor beta chains below was sequenced from the same sample in a study of cytomegalovirus exposure and HLA in healthy donors. 13 Jbeta primers and 60 Vbeta primers were used for the PCR. TCRdb's copy holds only in-frame clones and misses some; the assay was immunoSEQ multiplex PCR. The top ten clones hold about 2.5% of a sample with under 95,000 clones, approximately 7.6% of them seen once. The sequenced sample consisted of PBMCs. The receptors were gathered from a man aged 45-65 years in good health and CMV-seronegative.

This clone was detected a few times. The rearrangement joins TRBV10-3 to TRBJ2-7; D is perhaps TRBD2 (6 bases). This CDR3 has 14 amino acids. Germline assignment: CDR1 ENHRY and CDR2 SYGVKD. With 6 bases removed from V and 3 bases from J, the gap between germline ends came to 15 bases. Written as DNA, the CDR3 is TGTGCCATCAGCCCCGGGACTGGGGACTACGAGCAGTACTTC. This codes for CAISPGTGDYEQYF.

This chain joins TRBV10-3 and TRBJ1-2; 8 bases are shared with TRBD1. CDR1 and CDR2 (germline): ENHRY, SYGVKD. V dropped 7 bases and J dropped 4; count of bases not matched to a gene: 5. The CDR3 consists of 13 residues. The CDR3 here is CAIKQGDFYGYTF. The CDR3 DNA reads TGTGCCATCAAACAGGGGGACTTCTATGGCTACACCTTC.

This chain links TRBV5-8 with TRBJ2-5, with a weak D call TRBD2 (5 bases). Near its end, the DNA agrees better with TRBJ2-7, so the J call may be wrong. This CDR3 has 12 residues. Germline V lookup: CDR1 SGHTS, CDR2 YDEGEE. For the CDR3, the DNA is TGTGCCAGCACCCTAGCCAGGCGCGAGCAGTACTTC. Translating gives CASTLARREQYF.

This clone was observed a few times. V gene TRBV5-5 combines with J gene TRBJ1-1; tentatively, D is TRBD1 (5 bases). The germline V gene encodes CDR1 SGHKS and CDR2 YYEKEE (reference sequence). CDR3 size: 16 residues. The ends were cut back, 5 bases at V and 0 bases at J, with 17 bases in the middle. CDR3 DNA: TGTGCCAGCAGTTTCGGGGCGGGGCAGCTGAACACTGAAGCTTTCTTT. Encoded protein: CASSFGAGQLNTEAFF.

The V and J genes are TRBV4-1 and TRBJ1-3; tentative D call: TRBD1 (5 bases). Germline-derived CDR1 and CDR2 are MGHRA and YSYEKL. CDR3 size: 16 residues. V was clipped by 3 bases and J by 0 bases, with 12 bases between them. Here the CDR3 reads CASSQGDSSSGNTIYF. Written as DNA, the CDR3 is TGCGCCAGCAGCCAGGGCGACAGCAGCTCTGGAAACACCATATATTTT.

This clone was counted only a few times. The J gene is TRBJ2-7, the V gene TRBV6-1; D is possibly TRBD1 (6 bases). Trimming stripped 11 bases from V and 0 bases from J, with 17 bases between. This CDR3 is 14 amino acids long. Germline V gives CDR1 MNHNS, CDR2 SASEGT. CDR3 sequence (DNA): TGTGCCTGCAATAACAGGGTTAGCTCCTACGAGCAGTACTTC. Translating gives CACNNRVSSYEQYF.

This sequence joins TRBV2 and TRBJ2-3; tentatively, D is TRBD1 (6 bases). Germline V gene data show CDR1 as SNHLY and CDR2 as FYNNEI. This CDR3 has 15 amino acids. Trimming left V 6 bases short and J 0 bases short, with 13 bases between. The CDR3 nucleotides read TGTGCCAGCAGGGTACAGGGAACTAGCACAGATACGCAGTATTTT. Protein product: CASRVQGTSTDTQYF. The full variable domain, with the rest looked up from reference TRBV2 and TRBJ2-3, is EPEVTQTPSHQVTQMGQEVILRCVPISNHLYFYWYRQILGQKVEFLVSFYNNEISEKSEIFDDQFSVERPDGSNFTLKIRSTKLEDSAMYFCASRVQGTSTDTQYFGPGTRLTVL.

The CDR3 here is CASSSGLAGLYEQYF. CDR3 DNA sequence: TGTGCCAGCAGTTCGGGACTAGCGGGGCTCTACGAGCAGTACTTC. The V gene is TRBV28, the J gene TRBJ2-7; 13 bases fit TRBD2. Germline V gives CDR1 MDHEN, CDR2 SYDVKM. This CDR3 spans 15 amino acids. After removal of 4 bases from V and 3 bases from J, the junction contained 3 bases not matched to a gene.

The J gene is TRBJ1-2, the V gene TRBV6-5; 9 positions match TRBD1. The CDR3 loop spans 16 amino acids. Germline V CDR1 and CDR2: MNHEY, SVGAGI. With 0 bases clipped from V and 6 bases from J, the junction kept 8 bases outside the gene matches. In DNA form, the CDR3 reads TGTGCCAGCAGTTACTCGAGGACAGGGGACAGGAATGGCTACACCTTC. Amino acids: CASSYSRTGDRNGYTF.

This clone has more than one count but fewer than ten. The chain links TRBV29-1 to TRBJ1-1; 10 bases match TRBD1. V shed 3 bases and J 6 bases; nucleotides not matched to a gene: 7. The CDR3 sequence is 14 residues long. Germline V gene sequence: CDR1 SQVTM, CDR2 ANQGSEA. CDR3 in DNA: TGCAGCGTTGACCCCGACAGGGGGCGGGCTGAAGCTTTCTTT. As protein: CSVDPDRGRAEAFF.

The V gene is TRBV5-1, the J gene TRBJ2-1, with 10 bases aligning to TRBD2. Germline V lookup: CDR1 SGHRS, CDR2 YFSETQ. CDR3 length equals 15 residues. V lost 5 bases and J lost 6; bases outside the gene matches: 8. Here the CDR3 reads CASRKELAGSNEQFF. In DNA form, the CDR3 reads TGCGCCAGCAGAAAGGAACTAGCGGGATCCAATGAGCAGTTCTTC.

The chain links TRBV11-2 to TRBJ2-2, with TRBD2 identical over 9 bases. Germline assignment: CDR1 SGHAT and CDR2 FQNNGV. The CDR3 loop spans 16 amino acids. The V segment lost 1 base and the J segment 4 bases; nucleotides outside the gene matches: 4. The CDR3 nucleotides are TGTGCCAGCAGCTTAGCTGCGGGAGGGCCCACCGGGGAGCTGTTTTTT. This codes for CASSLAAGGPTGELFF.

This clone was found a few times. The V and J genes are TRBV7-3 and TRBJ2-1; 11 bases agree with TRBD2. The length of the CDR3 is 15 residues. The germline V gene has CDR1 SGHTA and CDR2 FQGTGA. V shed 5 bases and J 3 bases; nucleotides not matched to a gene: 3. DNA for the CDR3: TGTGCCAGCAGCACTAGCGGGGGCAACTACAATGAGCAGTTCTTC. This codes for CASSTSGGNYNEQFF.

The chain uses TRBV27 and TRBJ1-2; TRBD1 aligns across 8 bases. This CDR3 has 16 amino acids. Germline CDR1 is MNHEY and CDR2 is SMNVEV (reference sequence). V was pared by 5 bases and J by 5 bases, with 13 bases of the junction left unmatched. CDR3 in amino acids: CASSPQSVGQGYGYTF. The CDR3 DNA is TGTGCCAGCAGTCCTCAAAGCGTTGGACAGGGATATGGCTACACCTTC.

V gene TRBV30 combines with J gene TRBJ1-1, with 7 bases that match TRBD1. The CDR3 is made up of 13 amino acids. The J segment lost 7 bases and the V segment lost 4 bases, leaving 9 bases of the junction unmatched. Germline lookup yields CDR1 GTSNPN and CDR2 SVGIG (reference sequence). The CDR3 loop is CAWNRDRTFEAFF. CDR3 bases: TGTGCCTGGAACCGGGACAGAACGTTTGAAGCTTTCTTT.

The chain uses TRBV7-3 and TRBJ2-5; 7 bases line up with TRBD2. The CDR3 sequence is 16 residues long. V lost 5 bases and J lost 0; bases outside the gene matches: 9. Germline CDR1 reads SGHTA; CDR2 reads FQGTGA. The CDR3, as DNA: TGTGCCAGCAGCCCCTTTGGGGCGGGGGACCAAGAGACCCAGTACTTC. Translation gives CASSPFGAGDQETQYF.

This clone was seen more than once but under ten times. V gene TRBV7-2 combines with J gene TRBJ2-1; TRBD2 is a possible D gene (6 bases). CDR1 is SGHTA and CDR2 is FQGNSA in the germline V gene. Deletions cut 0 bases from V and 4 bases from J, with 10 bases between. This CDR3 spans 15 amino acids. For the CDR3, the DNA is TGTGCCAGCAGCTTAGCAGTTGGGGGGTACAATGAGCAGTTCTTC. Translated: CASSLAVGGYNEQFF.